This TCR beta chain was sequenced for a study of blood T cell repertoires in COVID-19. Study summary: Sources were T cells, B-cell-depleted T cells, or PBMCs; the material itself was cDNA or gDNA.

In the original analysis: Counts of nucleated cells, estimated from reference gene primer amplification, were obtained. The table came from immunoSEQ multiplex PCR; TCRdb's copy has only in-frame clones and leaves some out. Clone size and V and J calls were adopted from that table, with D and trimming inferred from the DNA. The sample carries approximately 180,000 clones, 80% to 85% recorded once. The CDR3 sequence is 13 residues long. The germline V gene encodes CDR1 MNHEY and CDR2 SVGAGI. V was clipped by 6 bases and J by 5 bases, with 13 bases between them. Patients from Seattle were sampled longitudinally, starting during active infection.

The rearrangement joins TRBV6-5 to TRBJ1-2; D remains ambiguous. The TCR comes from a woman aged 40 to 50 with COVID-19, enrolled during active disease. The sequencing input was peripheral blood. The CDR3 nucleotides read TGTGCCAGCAGCCTGGGAGTCGGTTATGGCTACACCTTC. This encodes CASSLGVGYGYTF.